Listed below are T cell receptor beta chains from one sample, sequenced in a study of T cell repertoires in MIS-A myocarditis. The protocol was immunoSEQ multiplex PCR, while the TCRdb copy is restricted to in-frame clones and leaves out a portion. The repertoire includes approximately 5,500 clones, roughly 80% of them detected once, and 64% sits in the top ten. The sequencing sample was made of interventricular septum heart tissue obtained at autopsy. These receptors were obtained from a man aged 18 to 29 with fulminant myocarditis from multisystem inflammatory syndrome in adults (MIS-A) after COVID-19. CDR3s include the opening cysteine and the closing phenylalanine or tryptophan. D genes are given only for firm matches.

v_call d_call cdr3_aa
TRBV18 TRBD1 CASSGTGGSTDTQYF
TRBV20-1 . CSARGRSPLHF
TRBV5-4 . CASSLASGDAEAFF
TRBV30 . CAWSLGTAASVGCEAFF
TRBV4-1 . CASSRGTGNEKLFF
TRBV7-2 . CASSLLPFMFGSTDTQYF
TRBV6-1 TRBD1 CASSEAGGQGKETQYF
TRBV28 TRBD1 CASSSIPLTGKDTEAFF
TRBV19 . CASSPGLSYEQYF
TRBV5-5 . CASSFLQSSYEQYF
TRBV6-4 . CASSDSDTHEQFF
TRBV7-9 . CASRPDNEQFF
TRBV12-3/TRBV12-4 . CASDHGGTEAFF
TRBV7-9 . CASSLLGEGQPQHF
TRBV10-3 TRBD2 CAIRATSGGSYNEQFF
TRBV10-3 . CAISDQGRSAGELFF
TRBV28 . CASSSWYRAPLHF
TRBV28 TRBD2 CASFNGRAGNTQYF
TRBV4-2 . CASSQDRGPGRGEQYF
TRBV10-2 . CASTPDWNEQFF
TRBV9 TRBD1 CASSTWDRGGEKLFF
TRBV29-1 TRBD2 CSVGPGLGAQYF
TRBV20-1 . CSATPHYGYTF
TRBV9 TRBD2 CASSVVIGGGTDTQYF